What follows are 17 T cell receptor beta chains derived from one specimen sequenced in a study of cytomegalovirus exposure and HLA in healthy donors. The primer mix had 60 Vbeta and 13 Jbeta primers. Profiled with immunoSEQ multiplex PCR; TCRdb holds only in-frame clones, not every one. This sample lists about 88,000 clones; its ten largest clones have approximately 6%. The specimen sequenced was PBMCs. The receptors originated from a girl aged 10-17 years in good health and CMV-seropositive.

This chain uses TRBV10-3 with TRBJ1-5; D uncertain. Deletions cut 5 bases from V and 3 bases from J, with 5 bases between. Per the germline V gene, CDR1 is ENHRY and CDR2 is SYGVKD. This CDR3 comprises 12 residues. The CDR3 DNA reads TGTGCCATCAGTCCAAACAATCAGCCCCAGCATTTT. It codes for CAISPNNQPQHF.

The J gene is TRBJ1-1, the V gene TRBV5-1; 7 nucleotides align to TRBD1. Germline-derived CDR1 and CDR2 are SGHRS and YFSETQ. The CDR3 covers 18 residues. V lost 2 bases to trimming and J lost 1 base; unmatched junction nucleotides: 14. CDR3 amino acids: CASSFSVLGDRGNTEAFF. CDR3 bases: TGCGCCAGCAGCTTTTCCGTTTTGGGGGACAGAGGGAACACTGAAGCTTTCTTT.

The rearrangement joins TRBV29-1 to TRBJ2-7; D call uncertain. Trimming stripped 3 bases from V and 4 bases from J, with 7 bases between. CDR1 and CDR2 (germline): SQVTM, ANQGSEA. This CDR3 is 11 amino acids long. Written as DNA, the CDR3 is TGCAGCGTTGATTCAGATTACGAGCAGTACTTC. Amino acid sequence: CSVDSDYEQYF.

The J gene is TRBJ2-1, the V gene TRBV29-1; 15 nucleotides match TRBD2. Germline V gene data show CDR1 as SQVTM and CDR2 as ANQGSEA. The CDR3 loop spans 16 amino acids. V was clipped by 0 bases and J by 9 bases; unmatched bases: 6. The CDR3 is CSVEDRTSGGAGEQFF. The CDR3 DNA sequence: TGCAGCGTTGAAGATCGGACTAGCGGGGGGGCCGGTGAGCAGTTCTTC.

The chain couples TRBV2 to TRBJ1-1; D might be TRBD1 (5 bases). The germline V and J ends were trimmed by 11 bases and 0 bases, with 22 bases remaining between them. CDR3 size: 16 residues. Germline V gives CDR1 SNHLY, CDR2 FYNNEI. CDR3 in amino acids: CALSAGGGSLNTEAFF. Here the CDR3 DNA reads TGTGCCCTATCGGCCGGGGGGGGATCGTTGAACACTGAAGCTTTCTTT. The full variable domain, with the rest looked up from reference TRBV2 and TRBJ1-1, is EPEVTQTPSHQVTQMGQEVILRCVPISNHLYFYWYRQILGQKVEFLVSFYNNEISEKSEIFDDQFSVERPDGSNFTLKIRSTKLEDSAMYFCALSAGGGSLNTEAFFGQGTRLTVV.

V gene TRBV9 combines with J gene TRBJ2-7; the D gene is possibly TRBD2 (7 bases). The CDR3 length is 17 residues. V was shortened by 5 bases and J by 2 bases, with 23 bases between the two germline ends. CDR1 SGDLS and CDR2 YYNGEE come from the germline V gene. CDR3 DNA: TGTGCCAGCAGGGATGGGAGGGACACCCGTCAAACCTACGAGCAGTACGTC. Protein: CASRDGRDTRQTYEQYV.

The chain links TRBV4-1 to TRBJ2-7; 8 nucleotides line up with TRBD1. CDR1 is MGHRA, CDR2 YSYEKL, per germline. Trimming took 0 bases from V and 5 from J; bases not matched to a gene: 6. The CDR3 spans 15 residues. The DNA of the CDR3 is TGCGCCAGCAGCCAAGAGGACAGGGTAGTCGACGAGCAGTACTTC. Its translation is CASSQEDRVVDEQYF.

The chain recombines TRBV28 with TRBJ2-3, with 8 nucleotides matching TRBD1. The CDR3 runs to 14 residues. V trimming: 4 bases; J trimming: 4 bases; junction bases outside the gene matches: 4. The V gene's germline CDR1 is MDHEN and CDR2 SYDVKM. CDR3 region: CASSYRGEADTQYF. In nucleotides, the CDR3 is TGTGCCAGCAGTTACAGGGGGGAGGCAGATACGCAGTATTTT.

The rearrangement uses TRBV6-4 and TRBJ1-1; TRBD1 agrees at 7 bases. The V segment lost 4 bases and the J segment 2 bases; nucleotides outside the gene matches: 10. From germline, CDR1 is MRHNA and CDR2 SNTAGT. The CDR3 has 16 amino acids. The CDR3 is CASSGQGKEVNTEAFF. The CDR3 nucleotides are TGTGCCAGCAGTGGACAGGGTAAAGAGGTTAACACTGAAGCTTTCTTT.

The chain uses TRBV7-8 and TRBJ1-6, with D uncertain. V dropped 2 bases and J dropped 6 bases, with 5 bases sitting between them. CDR1 SGHVS and CDR2 FQNEAQ come from the germline V gene. The CDR3 consists of 13 residues. The CDR3 DNA follows: TGTGCCAGCAGCTTATCGGTTAATTCACCCCTCCACTTT. Translation: CASSLSVNSPLHF.

In nucleotides, the CDR3 is TGTGCCAGCAGCCCCCAAGGAGTAAAGCCCCAGCATTTT. Its translation: CASSPQGVKPQHF. J is TRBJ1-5 and V is TRBV7-2, with D unresolved. Germline CDR1 reads SGHTA; CDR2 reads FQGNSA. V was trimmed by 5 bases and J by 8 bases, leaving 13 bases between them. This CDR3 spans 13 amino acids.

The chain combines TRBV19 with TRBJ1-5; maybe TRBD1 (5 bases). Trimming removed 6 bases at V and 0 bases at J, with 12 bases between. The CDR3 spans 15 residues. Germline loops: CDR1 LNHDA, CDR2 SQIVND (reference sequence). DNA for the CDR3: TGTGCCAGTAGATTACAGGATTATAGCAATCAGCCCCAGCATTTT. Residues: CASRLQDYSNQPQHF.

The gene calls are TRBV2 and TRBJ2-5; 7 positions match TRBD1. The germline CDR1 and CDR2 sequences are SNHLY and FYNNEI. The trim removed 6 bases at V and 5 bases at J, leaving 9 bases unmatched. CDR3 length: 14 residues. The CDR3 reads CASSDREFGETQYF. Written as DNA, the CDR3 is TGTGCCAGCAGCGACAGGGAGTTTGGCGAGACCCAGTACTTC.

This chain uses TRBV11-2 with TRBJ1-5; no reliable D call. CDR1 is SGHAT and CDR2 is FQNNGV in the germline V gene. The CDR3 has 13 amino acids. V was shortened by 0 bases and J by 6 bases, with 6 bases between the two germline ends. CDR3 bases: TGTGCCAGCAGCTTAGATGTCGGTCAGCCCCAGCATTTT. Translating it yields CASSLDVGQPQHF.

The V and J genes are TRBV11-1 and TRBJ2-3; 8 nucleotides agree with TRBD2. Trimming took 5 bases from V and 0 from J; bases not matched to a gene: 7. Germline CDR1 and CDR2: SGHAT and FQDESV (reference sequence). This CDR3 contains 16 residues. The CDR3 DNA sequence: TGTGCCAGCAGCCCCCGACTAGCGACTAGCACAGATACGCAGTATTTT. It translates to CASSPRLATSTDTQYF.

The chain recombines TRBV7-7 with TRBJ1-1; D remains ambiguous. CDR3 size: 13 residues. V lost 2 bases, J lost 3 bases, and 7 bases lay in between. The germline V gene has CDR1 SSHAT and CDR2 FNYEAQ (reference sequence). The CDR3 DNA sequence: TGTGCCAGCAGCTTATTGAGGGACACTGAAGCTTTCTTT. It translates to CASSLLRDTEAFF.

The genes are TRBV2 and TRBJ1-6, with 9 bases aligning to TRBD1. Trimming removed 7 bases from V and 8 bases from J; junction bases left unmatched: 3. Germline loops: CDR1 SNHLY, CDR2 FYNNEI. This CDR3 comprises 13 residues. CDR3 loop: CASKTGGHSPLHF. The CDR3 region has the DNA TGTGCCAGCAAGACAGGGGGACATTCACCCCTCCACTTT.